Following are 30 T cell receptor beta chains from one sample sequenced in a study of T cell responses to AZD1222 COVID-19 vaccine (dated by TCRdb to the early 2020s). According to the study, the label for this sample's time point signals: baseline before first vaccination. Library preparation used the immunoSEQ multiplex PCR assay. Entries here come from immuneACCESS through TCRdb and include only in-frame sequences with V and J called. Some clones fail to appear in such tables; in the studies checked, an unresolved V gene covers under half of the shortfall, and the cause of the remainder is unknown. A total of 100,000 to 150,000 clones appear in this sample, about nine tenths of them only once. The ten largest clones take up 7.2% of the sample. This sample comprised peripheral blood, obtained on day 0 of AZD1222 vaccination. The receptors were sampled from an adult in good health.

This clone has a handful of counts. V is TRBV15 and J is TRBJ2-7; 7 bases line up with TRBD1. Trimming cost V 5 bases and J 4 bases; bases outside gene matches: 11. The CDR3 is 15 amino acids. Germline assignment: CDR1 LNHNV and CDR2 YYDKDF (reference sequence). The CDR3 loop reads CATSAYRGARYEQYF. The CDR3 bases are TGTGCCACCAGCGCCTACAGGGGAGCTCGATACGAGCAGTACTTC. Filled out from reference TRBV15 and TRBJ2-7, the complete variable domain reads DAMVIQNPRYQVTQFGKPVTLSCSQTLNHNVMYWYQQKSSQAPKLLFHYYDKDFNNEADTPDNFQSRRPNTSFCFLDIRSPGLGDTAMYLCATSAYRGARYEQYFGPGTRLTVT.

This chain joins TRBV30 and TRBJ1-3; 9 nucleotides line up with TRBD1. Germline V lookup: CDR1 GTSNPN, CDR2 SVGIG (reference sequence). The CDR3 has 13 residues. The CDR3 region is CASGTGNENTIYF. DNA of the CDR3: TGTGCTTCCGGGACAGGGAACGAAAACACCATATATTTT.

This clone was picked up one time. This rearrangement joins TRBV5-6 to TRBJ1-4, with D perhaps TRBD1 (5 bases). Germline V lookup: CDR1 SGHDT, CDR2 YYEEEE. The CDR3 covers 14 residues. V lost 2 bases to trimming and J lost 5 bases, with 10 bases between them. The CDR3 DNA is TGTGCCAGCAGCTTAGACAGACTCAATGAAAAACTGTTTTTT. Its translation: CASSLDRLNEKLFF.

The V and J genes are TRBV6-5 and TRBJ1-3, with D unclear. The germline CDR1 and CDR2 sequences are MNHEY and SVGAGI. V was shortened by 9 bases and J by 10 bases, with 22 bases between the two germline ends. The CDR3 is 14 residues long. The CDR3 DNA follows: TGTGCCAGTCGAACGGTAGGGAACGGTGCGACCATATATTTT. This codes for CASRTVGNGATIYF.

This clone came up once. The gene calls are TRBV4-3 and TRBJ2-3; D is unresolved. The CDR3 extends over 15 amino acids. Trimming took 0 bases from V and 8 from J, leaving 15 bases between them. Germline loops: CDR1 LGHNA, CDR2 YSLEER. CDR3 sequence: CASSQEVADSSTQYF. The CDR3 DNA reads as TGCGCCAGCAGCCAAGAAGTTGCGGATTCCAGTACGCAGTATTTT.

This clone was seen a single time. V gene TRBV28 combines with J gene TRBJ2-1; D ambiguous. The CDR3 runs 14 residues. Trimming removed 2 bases from V and 2 bases from J, with 7 bases in between. Looked up from germline, CDR1 is MDHEN and CDR2 is SYDVKM. The CDR3 DNA follows: TGTGCCAGCAGTTTAGCGGCTACCTACAATGAGCAGTTCTTC. It translates to CASSLAATYNEQFF. The entire variable domain, with the rest obtained from reference TRBV28 and TRBJ2-1, is as follows: DVKVTQSSRYLVKRTGEKVFLECVQDMDHENMFWYRQDPGLGLRLIYFSYDVKMKEKGDIPEGYSVSREKKERFSLILESASTNQTSMYLCASSLAATYNEQFFGPGTRLTVL.

This chain uses TRBV3-1 (or the pseudogene TRBV3-2) with TRBJ2-7; D might be TRBD2 (5 bases). Per germline, CDR1 LGHDT and CDR2 YNNKEL (reference sequence). The CDR3 sequence is 13 residues long. The V end was cut by 6 bases, the J end by 5 bases, with 14 bases between. This CDR3 reads CASSHLANNEQYF. The CDR3 region has the DNA TGTGCCAGCAGTCATCTAGCTAACAACGAGCAGTACTTC.

The chain joins TRBV7-9 to TRBJ2-1; 7 bases are shared with TRBD2. This CDR3 region has 15 residues. Germline CDR1 reads SEHNR; CDR2 reads FQNEAQ (reference sequence). Trimming at V came to 7 bases and at J to 0 bases, leaving 6 bases not matched to a gene. In DNA form, the CDR3 reads TGTGCCAGCACCCCGGGGGGATCCTCCTACAATGAGCAGTTCTTC. This sequence encodes CASTPGGSSYNEQFF.

In its sample, this clone was seen once. This sequence joins TRBV30 and TRBJ1-1, with D possibly matching TRBD1 (5 bases). The CDR3 is 14 amino acids. Trimming shortened V by 1 base and J by 5 bases, and 14 bases separated the two germline ends. Germline V lookup: CDR1 GTSNPN, CDR2 SVGIG (reference sequence). The CDR3 spells CAWSAMGGGTEAFF. CDR3 DNA: TGTGCCTGGAGTGCCATGGGGGGTGGTACTGAAGCTTTCTTT.

This chain links TRBV19 with TRBJ1-2; D call uncertain. Trimming took 5 bases from V and 8 from J, leaving 9 bases between them. The CDR3 sequence is 11 residues long. Germline V gene data show CDR1 as LNHDA and CDR2 as SQIVND (reference sequence). The CDR3 DNA is TGTGCCAGTAGTTACGGACCCGGCTACACCTTC. It encodes CASSYGPGYTF.

This chain uses TRBV5-1 with TRBJ1-1; D may be TRBD1 (5 bases). Germline V gene lookup returns CDR1 SGHRS and CDR2 YFSETQ. The CDR3 runs 14 residues. V lost 1 base and J 1 base, leaving 8 bases between the germline ends. CDR3 bases: TGCGCCAGCAGCTTGCTGGGGCAGAACACTGAAGCTTTCTTT. It is translated as CASSLLGQNTEAFF.

Here the CDR3 DNA reads TGTGCCAGCACCAACGGGGACAGGGGCCACGAGCAGTACTTC. Protein product: CASTNGDRGHEQYF. The gene calls are TRBV9 and TRBJ2-7, with 10 bases identical to TRBD1. CDR3 length: 14 residues. In germline, CDR1 is SGDLS, CDR2 YYNGEE. After removal of 6 bases from V and 5 bases from J, the junction contained 8 bases not matched to a gene.

V usage is TRBV5-1 and J usage is TRBJ2-1; 8 nucleotides line up with TRBD1. CDR1 is SGHRS and CDR2 is YFSETQ in the germline V gene. The CDR3 runs 15 residues. V gave up 3 bases and J gave up 5 bases; unmatched junction bases: 7. The DNA for the CDR3 is TGCGCCAGCAGCTCACAGGGGGAGAATAACAATGAGCAGTTCTTC. Its protein product is CASSSQGENNNEQFF.

The rearrangement uses TRBV9 and TRBJ2-3, with 14 positions matching TRBD2. V was pared by 4 bases and J by 1 base, with 5 bases of the junction left unmatched. The CDR3 is 17 residues long. The germline CDR1 and CDR2 sequences are SGDLS and YYNGEE. CDR3 DNA sequence: TGTGCCAGCAGCCCTCGACTAGCGGGAGGGGGCACAGATACGCAGTATTTT. Its translation: CASSPRLAGGGTDTQYF.

The chain joins TRBV28 to TRBJ2-3, with 9 nucleotides matching TRBD1. V gave up 2 bases and J gave up 0 bases; unmatched junction bases: 15. CDR1 is MDHEN and CDR2 is SYDVKM in the germline V gene. The CDR3 runs 20 residues. The CDR3 region is CASSLKPPTGGRTSTDTQYF. CDR3 nucleotides: TGTGCCAGCAGTTTAAAGCCCCCGACAGGGGGTCGAACTAGCACAGATACGCAGTATTTT.

The chain links TRBV6-5 to TRBJ1-5, with D perhaps matching TRBD1 (5 bases). In germline, CDR1 is MNHEY, CDR2 SVGAGI. The CDR3 spans 14 residues. V lost 2 bases to trimming and J lost 6 bases, with 11 bases between them. CDR3 nucleotide sequence: TGTGCCAGCAGTTACGGGGGGGTTGGTCAGCCCCAGCATTTT. It encodes CASSYGGVGQPQHF.

This rearrangement joins TRBV4-2 to TRBJ1-1; weak D call: TRBD1 (5 bases). The CDR3 is 15 residues long. The V end was cut by 4 bases, the J end by 2 bases, with 14 bases between. The V gene's germline CDR1 is LGHNA and CDR2 YNFKEQ. In DNA form, the CDR3 reads TGTGCCAGCAGCCCCCCAAGGGGAGGCAACACTGAAGCTTTCTTT. It specifies CASSPPRGGNTEAFF.

The CDR3 sequence: CASSLGGPGQGFGYTF. CDR3 DNA: TGTGCCAGCAGCTTGGGGGGTCCGGGACAGGGTTTCGGCTACACCTTC. The chain joins TRBV5-4 to TRBJ1-2; TRBD1 matches at 9 bases. CDR3 size: 16 residues. V shed 0 bases, J shed 8 bases, and the junction held 11 bases outside the gene matches. CDR1 and CDR2 from the germline V gene are SGHNT and YYREEE (reference sequence). The full variable domain, with the rest looked up from reference TRBV5-4 and TRBJ1-2, is ETGVTQSPTHLIKTRGQQVTLRCSSQSGHNTVSWYQQALGQGPQFIFQYYREEENGRGNFPPRFSGLQFPNYSSELNVNALELDDSALYLCASSLGGPGQGFGYTFGSGTRLTVV.

This CDR3 reads CASSLGSAGKAFF. The CDR3 coding sequence is TGTGCCAGCAGCCTCGGGTCCGCCGGGAAGGCTTTCTTT. The chain has TRBV11-3 and TRBJ1-1, with no clear D. The V gene's germline CDR1 is SGHNT and CDR2 YENEEA. The V end was cut by 5 bases, the J end by 11 bases, with 18 bases between. CDR3 size: 13 residues.

The J gene is TRBJ2-4, the V gene TRBV11-2; a weak D match, TRBD2 (6 bases). V was trimmed by 1 base and J by 6 bases, leaving 22 bases between them. Looked up from germline, CDR1 is SGHAT and CDR2 is FQNNGV. The CDR3 runs 18 residues. The CDR3 loop is CASSLVSPGLIERNIQYF. The DNA of the CDR3 is TGTGCCAGCAGCTTAGTCTCCCCGGGACTCATAGAGAGAAACATTCAGTACTTC.

The V gene is TRBV7-9, the J gene TRBJ2-7; D gene unclear. V dropped 5 bases and J dropped 0 bases, with 8 bases sitting between them. The germline V gene encodes CDR1 SEHNR and CDR2 FQNEAQ (reference sequence). The CDR3 extends over 13 amino acids. The CDR3 sequence: CASSVGSSYEQYF. The CDR3 nucleotides are TGTGCCAGCAGCGTTGGGTCCTCCTACGAGCAGTACTTC.

The genes are TRBV19 and TRBJ2-2; D could derive from TRBD1 or TRBD2 (5 bases each). V lost 5 bases and J 2 bases, leaving 12 bases between the germline ends. CDR3 length: 15 residues. Germline assignment: CDR1 LNHDA and CDR2 SQIVND (reference sequence). CDR3 region: CASSWGTHNTGELFF. The CDR3 coding sequence is TGTGCCAGTAGTTGGGGGACCCATAACACCGGGGAGCTGTTTTTT.

V and J are TRBV19 and TRBJ2-3, with D maybe TRBD2 (5 bases). The V end lost 3 bases, the J end lost 0 bases, and 10 bases lay between the germline ends. The CDR3 sequence is 15 residues long. Germline assignment: CDR1 LNHDA and CDR2 SQIVND (reference sequence). CDR3 sequence (DNA): TGTGCCAGTAGTATGAGGGTGACCAGCACAGATACGCAGTATTTT. It codes for CASSMRVTSTDTQYF. The full variable domain, completed using reference TRBV19 and TRBJ2-3, is DGGITQSPKYLFRKEGQNVTLSCEQNLNHDAMYWYRQDPGQGLRLIYYSQIVNDFQKGDIAEGYSVSREKKESFPLTVTSAQKNPTAFYLCASSMRVTSTDTQYFGPGTRLTVL.

The chain links TRBV18 to TRBJ1-2; TRBD1 matches at 7 bases. Germline V gene data show CDR1 as KGHSH and CDR2 as LQKENI. J was trimmed by 3 bases and V by 10 bases; bases with no gene match: 5. The CDR3 is made up of 12 amino acids. CDR3 region: CATAGGDYGYTF. The CDR3 DNA follows: TGTGCCACCGCAGGGGGGGACTATGGCTACACCTTC.

This clone occurred a few times. The chain carries TRBV27 and TRBJ1-6, with D possibly TRBD1 on 6 matching bases. V lost 3 bases and J lost 10, with 13 bases in between. Germline V gene sequence: CDR1 MNHEY, CDR2 SMNVEV (reference sequence). CDR3 length: 14 amino acids. In DNA form, the CDR3 reads TGTGCCAGCAGTTTGGTCAGGGGTAGCTCACCCCTCCACTTT. Amino acid sequence: CASSLVRGSSPLHF.

The rearrangement uses TRBV7-9 and TRBJ2-7; 9 bases fit TRBD1. Germline V gives CDR1 SEHNR, CDR2 FQNEAQ (reference sequence). Trimming at V came to 5 bases and at J to 1 base, leaving 6 bases not matched to a gene. The CDR3 totals 15 residues. The CDR3 bases are TGTGCCAGCAGCCCAACAGGGGGCGGTTCCTACGAGCAGTACTTC. This codes for CASSPTGGGSYEQYF.

This chain links TRBV6-1 with TRBJ2-7; TRBD1 might be the D (5 bases). There are 15 residues in the CDR3. Germline V gene data show CDR1 as MNHNS and CDR2 as SASEGT. V dropped 2 bases and J dropped 3 bases, with 14 bases sitting between them. The CDR3 loop is CASSETGRTNYEQYF. DNA for the CDR3: TGTGCCAGCAGTGAAACAGGAAGAACAAACTACGAGCAGTACTTC.

This clone was picked up one time. This chain connects TRBV28 to TRBJ1-2; 8 bases align to TRBD1. CDR3 length: 15 residues. The germline V gene encodes CDR1 MDHEN and CDR2 SYDVKM. V lost 5 bases, J lost 0 bases, and 5 bases stayed unmatched. In nucleotides, the CDR3 is TGTGCCAGCAGTCCCGCAGGGGGCACTAACTATGGCTACACCTTC. This gives the protein CASSPAGGTNYGYTF.

The rearrangement links TRBV5-1 to TRBJ2-3; D gene ambiguous. The CDR3 contains 14 residues. Trimming left V 4 bases short and J 6 bases short, with 15 bases between. Germline CDR1 reads SGHRS; CDR2 reads YFSETQ. CDR3 nucleotides: TGCGCCAGCAGCGTCGCACAGAGCAGGGATACGCAGTATTTT. It codes for CASSVAQSRDTQYF. The whole variable domain, filled in from reference TRBV5-1 and TRBJ2-3, reads KAGVTQTPRYLIKTRGQQVTLSCSPISGHRSVSWYQQTPGQGLQFLFEYFSETQRNKGNFPGRFSGRQFSNSRSEMNVSTLELGDSALYLCASSVAQSRDTQYFGPGTRLTVL.

This chain joins TRBV7-2 and TRBJ2-1, with 9 positions matching TRBD1. The CDR3 totals 17 residues. Germline-derived CDR1 and CDR2 are SGHTA and FQGNSA. V shed 5 bases, J shed 7 bases, and the junction held 15 bases outside the gene matches. CDR3 sequence (DNA): TGTGCCAGCAGCACAACAGGGGGCGCGCAGTGGGGGAATGAGCAGTTCTTC. Its protein product is CASSTTGGAQWGNEQFF.